This T cell receptor (beta chain) was observed in a study of read filtering for tumor transcriptome and immune sequencing. Trimming took 2 bases from V and 7 from J; bases not matched to a gene: 11. Germline CDR1 and CDR2: SGHRS and YFSETQ. The CDR3 totals 15 residues. Molecular barcoded adaptors covering alpha/delta and beta/gamma chains were used on roughly 400 ng RNA. TCRdb reprocessed the reads with MiXCR, giving one entry per CDR3 protein. The sample holds some 130,000 distinct CDR3 sequences, over 10% seen once. V gene TRBV5-1 combines with J gene TRBJ2-5, with 7 bases matching TRBD2. This sequence originates from a donor older than 35 with multiple myeloma. The sequenced sample consisted of a population of CD138-negative cells sorted from bone marrow. The CDR3 DNA reads as TGCGCCAGCAGCTTAGACGGCGGGAGATGGGGGACCCAGTACTTC. Amino acids: CASSLDGGRWGTQYF.